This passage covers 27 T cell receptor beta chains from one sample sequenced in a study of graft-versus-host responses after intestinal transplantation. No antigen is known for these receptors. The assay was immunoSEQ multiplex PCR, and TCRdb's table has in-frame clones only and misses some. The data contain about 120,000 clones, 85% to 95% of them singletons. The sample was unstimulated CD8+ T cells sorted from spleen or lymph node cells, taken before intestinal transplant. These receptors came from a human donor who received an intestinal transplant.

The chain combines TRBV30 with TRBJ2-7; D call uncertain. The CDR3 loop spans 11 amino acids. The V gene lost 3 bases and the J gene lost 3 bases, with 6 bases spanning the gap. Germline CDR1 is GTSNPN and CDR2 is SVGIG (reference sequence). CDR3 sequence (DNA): TGTGCCTGGAGCAAATACTACGAGCAGTACTTC. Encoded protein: CAWSKYYEQYF. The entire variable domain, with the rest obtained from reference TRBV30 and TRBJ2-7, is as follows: SQTIHQWPATLVQPVGSPLSLECTVEGTSNPNLYWYRQAAGRGLQLLFYSVGIGQISSEVPQNLSASRPQDRQFILSSKKLLLSDSGFYLCAWSKYYEQYFGPGTRLTVT.

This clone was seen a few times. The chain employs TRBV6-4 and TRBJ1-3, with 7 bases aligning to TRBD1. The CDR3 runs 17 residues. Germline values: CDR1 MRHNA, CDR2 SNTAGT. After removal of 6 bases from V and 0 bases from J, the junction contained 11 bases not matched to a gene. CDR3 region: CASRSIPGQPSGNTIYF. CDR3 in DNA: TGTGCCAGCAGGAGTATACCGGGACAGCCCTCTGGAAACACCATATATTTT.

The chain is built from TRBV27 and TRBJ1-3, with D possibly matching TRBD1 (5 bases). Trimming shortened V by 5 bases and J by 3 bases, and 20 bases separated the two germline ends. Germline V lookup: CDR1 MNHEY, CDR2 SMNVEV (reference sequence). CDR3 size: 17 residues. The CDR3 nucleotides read TGTGCCAGCAGTCAACGTGCTGGGCAGGGTTATGGAAACACCATATATTTT. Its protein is CASSQRAGQGYGNTIYF.

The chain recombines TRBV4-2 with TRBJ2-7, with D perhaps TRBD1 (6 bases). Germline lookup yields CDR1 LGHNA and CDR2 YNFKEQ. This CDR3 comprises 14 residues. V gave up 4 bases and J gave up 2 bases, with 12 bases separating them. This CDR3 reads CASSLGQGPYEQYF. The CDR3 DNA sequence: TGTGCCAGCAGCCTGGGACAAGGACCCTACGAGCAGTACTTC.

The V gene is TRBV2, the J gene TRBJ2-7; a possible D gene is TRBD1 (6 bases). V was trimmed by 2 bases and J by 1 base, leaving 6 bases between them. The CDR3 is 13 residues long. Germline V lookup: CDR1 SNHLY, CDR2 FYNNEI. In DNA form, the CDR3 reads TGTGCCAGCAGTGAAACAGGGTCCTACGAGCAGTACTTC. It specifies CASSETGSYEQYF.

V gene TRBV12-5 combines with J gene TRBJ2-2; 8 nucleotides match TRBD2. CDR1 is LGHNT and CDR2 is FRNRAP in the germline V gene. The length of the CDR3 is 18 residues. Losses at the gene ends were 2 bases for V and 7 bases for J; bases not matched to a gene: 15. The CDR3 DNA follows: TGTGCTAGTGGTTTGACTCCTTCCGGCCAGCGGGAGATCGGGGAGCTGTTTTTT. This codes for CASGLTPSGQREIGELFF.

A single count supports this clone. CDR3 residues: CATRVRGPHSNQPQHF. CDR3 nucleotide sequence: TGTGCCACCAGGGTACGGGGTCCTCATAGCAATCAGCCCCAGCATTTT. V usage is TRBV15 and J usage is TRBJ1-5; D unresolved. There are 16 residues in the CDR3. V lost 6 bases and J lost 0, with 15 bases in between. Germline CDR1 LNHNV, CDR2 YYDKDF (reference sequence).

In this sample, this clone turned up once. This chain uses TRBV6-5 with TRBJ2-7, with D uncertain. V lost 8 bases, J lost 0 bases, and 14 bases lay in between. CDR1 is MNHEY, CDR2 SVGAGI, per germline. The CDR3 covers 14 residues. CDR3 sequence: CASSWAGSSYEQYF. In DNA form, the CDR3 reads TGTGCCAGCTCCTGGGCAGGCAGCTCCTACGAGCAGTACTTC.

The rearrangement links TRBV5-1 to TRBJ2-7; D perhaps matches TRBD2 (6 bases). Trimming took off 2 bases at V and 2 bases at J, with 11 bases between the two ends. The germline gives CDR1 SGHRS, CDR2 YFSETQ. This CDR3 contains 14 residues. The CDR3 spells CASSFLPGAYEQYF. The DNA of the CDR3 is TGCGCCAGCAGCTTCTTGCCGGGGGCCTACGAGCAGTACTTC. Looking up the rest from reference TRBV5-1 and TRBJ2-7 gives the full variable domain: KAGVTQTPRYLIKTRGQQVTLSCSPISGHRSVSWYQQTPGQGLQFLFEYFSETQRNKGNFPGRFSGRQFSNSRSEMNVSTLELGDSALYLCASSFLPGAYEQYFGPGTRLTVT.

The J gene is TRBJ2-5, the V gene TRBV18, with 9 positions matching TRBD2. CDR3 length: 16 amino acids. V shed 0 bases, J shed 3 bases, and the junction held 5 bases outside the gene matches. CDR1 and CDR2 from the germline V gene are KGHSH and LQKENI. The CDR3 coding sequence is TGTGCCAGCTCACCACCGAATGCGGGAGGGGAAGAGACCCAGTACTTC. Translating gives CASSPPNAGGEETQYF.

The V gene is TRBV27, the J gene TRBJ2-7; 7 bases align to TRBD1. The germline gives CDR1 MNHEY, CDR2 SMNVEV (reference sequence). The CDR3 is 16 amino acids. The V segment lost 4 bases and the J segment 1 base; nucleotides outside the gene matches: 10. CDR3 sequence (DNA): TGTGCCAGCAGTTCCTCACAGGGGCCCGTATCCTACGAGCAGTACTTC. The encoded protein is CASSSSQGPVSYEQYF.

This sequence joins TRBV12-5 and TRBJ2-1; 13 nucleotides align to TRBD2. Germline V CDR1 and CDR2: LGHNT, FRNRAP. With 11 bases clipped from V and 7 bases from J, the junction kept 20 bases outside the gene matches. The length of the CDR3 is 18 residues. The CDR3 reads CASYGLLAGGPVENEQFF. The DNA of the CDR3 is TGTGCTTCATACGGCTTACTAGCGGGAGGGCCGGTGGAGAATGAGCAGTTCTTC.

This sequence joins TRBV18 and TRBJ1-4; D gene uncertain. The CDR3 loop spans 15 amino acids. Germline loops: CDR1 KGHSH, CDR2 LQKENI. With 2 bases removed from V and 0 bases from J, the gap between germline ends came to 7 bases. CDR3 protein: CASSPERATNEKLFF. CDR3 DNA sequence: TGTGCCAGCTCACCAGAGAGGGCAACTAATGAAAAACTGTTTTTT.

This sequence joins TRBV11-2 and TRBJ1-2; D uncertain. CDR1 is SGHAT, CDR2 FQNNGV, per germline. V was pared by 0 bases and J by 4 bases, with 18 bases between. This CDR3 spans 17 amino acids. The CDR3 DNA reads TGTGCCAGCAGCTTAGATTCCGACTTCGGGTCTATCTATGGCTACACCTTC. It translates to CASSLDSDFGSIYGYTF.

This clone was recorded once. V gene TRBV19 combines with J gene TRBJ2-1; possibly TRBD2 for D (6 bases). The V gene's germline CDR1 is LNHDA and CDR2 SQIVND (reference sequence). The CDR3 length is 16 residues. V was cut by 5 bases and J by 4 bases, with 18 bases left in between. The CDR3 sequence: CASSPQSRDLYNEQFF. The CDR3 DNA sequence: TGTGCCAGTAGTCCCCAGTCCCGGGACTTGTACAATGAGCAGTTCTTC.

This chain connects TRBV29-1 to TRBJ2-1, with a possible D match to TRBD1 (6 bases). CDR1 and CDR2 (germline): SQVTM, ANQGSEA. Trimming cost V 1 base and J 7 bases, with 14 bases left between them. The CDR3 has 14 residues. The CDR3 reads CSVEVQGPANEQFF. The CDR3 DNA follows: TGCAGCGTTGAAGTACAGGGCCCTGCAAATGAGCAGTTCTTC.

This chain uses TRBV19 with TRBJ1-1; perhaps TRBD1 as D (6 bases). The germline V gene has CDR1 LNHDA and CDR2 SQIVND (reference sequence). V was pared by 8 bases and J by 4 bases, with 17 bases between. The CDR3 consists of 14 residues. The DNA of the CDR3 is TGTGCCAGTCTAAGATGGGGGCGCGGCACTGAAGCTTTCTTT. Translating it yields CASLRWGRGTEAFF.

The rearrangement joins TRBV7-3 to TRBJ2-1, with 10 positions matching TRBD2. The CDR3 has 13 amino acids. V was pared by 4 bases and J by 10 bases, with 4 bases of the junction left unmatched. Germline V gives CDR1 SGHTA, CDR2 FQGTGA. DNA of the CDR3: TGTGCCAGCAGCTCTAGCGGGAGCTCGGAGCAGTTCTTC. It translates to CASSSSGSSEQFF.

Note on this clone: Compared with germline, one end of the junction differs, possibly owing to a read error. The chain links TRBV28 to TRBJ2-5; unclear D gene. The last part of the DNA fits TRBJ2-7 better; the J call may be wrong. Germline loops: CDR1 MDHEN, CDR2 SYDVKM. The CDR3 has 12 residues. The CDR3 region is CASSTVSYEQYF. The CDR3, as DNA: TGTGCAAGCAGCACTGTTTCCTACGAGCAGTACTTC.

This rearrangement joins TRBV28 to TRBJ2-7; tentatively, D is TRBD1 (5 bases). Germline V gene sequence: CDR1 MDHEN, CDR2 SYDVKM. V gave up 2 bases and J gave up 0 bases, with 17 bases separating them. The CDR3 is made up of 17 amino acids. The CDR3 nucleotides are TGTGCCAGCAGTTTAAGAATTGGGGCCCCAAGCTCCTACGAGCAGTACTTC. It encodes CASSLRIGAPSSYEQYF.

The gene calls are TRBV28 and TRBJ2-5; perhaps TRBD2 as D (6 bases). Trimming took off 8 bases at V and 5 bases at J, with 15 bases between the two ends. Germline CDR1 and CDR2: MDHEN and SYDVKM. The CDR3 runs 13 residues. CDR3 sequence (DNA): TGTGCCAGCGGGAGGTTTTACGCGGAGACCCAGTACTTC. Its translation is CASGRFYAETQYF.

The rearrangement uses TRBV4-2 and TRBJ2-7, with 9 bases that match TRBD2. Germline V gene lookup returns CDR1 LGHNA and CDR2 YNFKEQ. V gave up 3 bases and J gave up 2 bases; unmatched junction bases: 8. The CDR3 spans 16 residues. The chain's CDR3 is CASSQLGTSIAYEQYF. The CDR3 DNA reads TGTGCCAGCAGCCAGCTCGGGACTAGCATCGCCTACGAGCAGTACTTC.

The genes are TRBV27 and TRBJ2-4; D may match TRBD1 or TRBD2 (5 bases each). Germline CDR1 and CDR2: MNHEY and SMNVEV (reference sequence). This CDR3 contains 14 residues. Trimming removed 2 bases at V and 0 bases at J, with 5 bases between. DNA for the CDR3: TGTGCCAGCAGTTTAGGGGGAGCCAAAAACATTCAGTACTTC. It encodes CASSLGGAKNIQYF.

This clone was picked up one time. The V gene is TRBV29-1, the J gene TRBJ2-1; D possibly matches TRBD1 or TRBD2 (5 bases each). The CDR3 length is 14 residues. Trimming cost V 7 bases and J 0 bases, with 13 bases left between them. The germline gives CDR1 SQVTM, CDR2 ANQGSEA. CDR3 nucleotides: TGCAGCGGGGGGAATTACGACTCCTACAATGAGCAGTTCTTC. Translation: CSGGNYDSYNEQFF.

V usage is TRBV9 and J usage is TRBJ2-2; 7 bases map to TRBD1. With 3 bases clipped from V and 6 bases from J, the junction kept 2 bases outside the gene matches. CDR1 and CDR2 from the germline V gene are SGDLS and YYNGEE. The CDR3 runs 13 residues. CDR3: CASSETGSGELFF. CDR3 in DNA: TGTGCCAGCAGCGAGACAGGGTCCGGGGAGCTGTTTTTT.

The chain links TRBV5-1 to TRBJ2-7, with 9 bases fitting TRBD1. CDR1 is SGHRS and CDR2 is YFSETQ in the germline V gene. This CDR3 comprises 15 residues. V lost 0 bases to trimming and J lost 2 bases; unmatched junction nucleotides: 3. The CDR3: CASSLAGQGTYEQYF. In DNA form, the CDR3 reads TGCGCCAGCAGCTTGGCGGGACAGGGAACCTACGAGCAGTACTTC.

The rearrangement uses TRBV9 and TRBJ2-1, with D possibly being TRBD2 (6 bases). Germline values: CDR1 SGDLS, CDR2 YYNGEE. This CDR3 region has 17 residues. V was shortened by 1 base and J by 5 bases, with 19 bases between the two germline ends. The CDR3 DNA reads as TGTGCCAGCAGCGTACTCCCTACTAGCTGGGAGGACAATGAGCAGTTCTTC. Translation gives CASSVLPTSWEDNEQFF.